This is a list of T cell receptor beta chains from one sample in a study of T cell repertoires in cytomegalovirus infection. The antigens these receptors bind are not known. One entry per CDR3 protein, called by TCRdb with MiXCR from the reads. The table has fewer than 650,000 distinct CDR3 sequences, around two fifths seen once. The input for sequencing was cultured PBMCs, taken from culture after CMV antigen stimulation. These receptors originate from a human donor in good health (CMV status not recorded). Some clones in this sample may be carry-over from other donors' samples. Both conserved end residues are part of each CDR3. Fields, in order: clone size, V gene, J gene, D gene, CDR3 DNA, CDR3 protein. The D gene is left open where the match is weak. For some rows the clone size is stated as once, few or many, or as a class when expanded; others skip it.

>NA|TRBV6-1|TRBJ2-3|NA
TGTGCCAGCAGTGAAGTCCCTGGGGGGAGAGTGAGAGATACGCAGTATTTT
CASSEVPGGRVRDTQYF
>few|TRBV12-3/TRBV12-4|TRBJ1-2|NA
TGTGCCAGCAGCTTAGTAGACTATGGCTACACCTTC
CASSLVDYGYTF
>NA|TRBV5-1|TRBJ2-3|TRBD2
TGCGCCAGCAGCTTGGAAGCGGGGGGGCGAGATACGCAGTATTTT
CASSLEAGGRDTQYF
>NA|TRBV4-1|TRBJ1-5|NA
TGCGCCAGCAGCCAAGATCTGAGGGCATCTAATCAGCCCCAGCATTTT
CASSQDLRASNQPQHF
>NA|TRBV5-1|TRBJ2-1|NA
TGCGCCAGCAGCACGCAGGCCTCCTACAATGAGCAGTTCTTC
CASSTQASYNEQFF
>NA|TRBV7-4|TRBJ1-1|NA
TGTGCCAGCAGCACCACAGATGAAGCTTTCTTT
CASSTTDEAFF
>few|TRBV6-1|TRBJ1-2|NA
TGTGCCAGCAGTGAACGCCTGGGGGACAACTATGGCTACACCTTC
CASSERLGDNYGYTF
>few|TRBV19|TRBJ1-1|TRBD1
TGTGCCAGTAGAGAACAGGGGACTGAAGCTTTCTTT
CASREQGTEAFF
>NA|TRBV7-4|TRBJ1-6|NA
TGTGCCAGCAGCCTCAGGGGACCCCTCCACTTT
CASSLRGPLHF
>NA|TRBV19|TRBJ2-1|NA
TGTGCCAGTAGTATCGGACGGACCAAGAGAGGGCTGAAGCAGTTCTTC
CASSIGRTKRGLKQFF
>few|TRBV6-7|TRBJ1-1|NA
TGTGCCAGCAGTCCAAAGATGAACACTGAAGCTTTCTTT
CASSPKMNTEAFF
>NA|TRBV5-4|TRBJ2-2|NA
TGTGCCAGCAGCTTGGCGTATGCAGGGAGCGCCGGGGAGCTGTTTTTT
CASSLAYAGSAGELFF
>NA|TRBV24-1|TRBJ2-1|TRBD1
TGTGCCACCAGTGATTGGGGACAGGGGGACAATGAGCAGTTCTTC
CATSDWGQGDNEQFF
>NA|TRBV29-1|TRBJ2-1|TRBD1
TGCAGCGGACAGGGATCCATCAATGAGCAGTTCTTC
CSGQGSINEQFF
>NA|TRBV5-1|TRBJ2-1|TRBD2
TGCGCCAGCAGCAGAAGATCTAGCGGGGCTTCTTACAATGAGCAGTTCTTC
CASSRRSSGASYNEQFF
>NA|TRBV27|TRBJ2-7|TRBD2
TGTGCCAGCACCTTCGGGACTAGCGGGAGAAACGAGCAGTACTTC
CASTFGTSGRNEQYF
>few|TRBV7-8|TRBJ2-5|NA
TGTGCCAGCAGCCCCCCGGGGGCAAAGGGTAGGGAGACCCAGTACTTC
CASSPPGAKGRETQYF
>NA|TRBV27|TRBJ1-2|NA
TGTGCCAGCAGTTTTCGGCAGGGAGGGTCCTATGGCTACACCTTC
CASSFRQGGSYGYTF
>NA|TRBV12-3/TRBV12-4|TRBJ2-2|NA
TGTGCCAGCAGTTTGGAGGTCAGCACCGGGGAGCTGTTTTTT
CASSLEVSTGELFF
>NA|TRBV7-2|TRBJ2-7|NA
TGTGCCAGCAGCTTACAGGGGCCGCCGGCCTACGAGCAGTACTTC
CASSLQGPPAYEQYF
>few|TRBV7-6|TRBJ2-2|TRBD1
TGTGCCAGCAGCTTACTTCCCCAGGGGGCGGGCACCGGGGAGCTGTTTTTT
CASSLLPQGAGTGELFF
>NA|TRBV6-5|TRBJ2-1|NA
TGTGCCAGCAGTCCCTTAAGCAGGAACAATGAGCAGTTCTTC
CASSPLSRNNEQFF
>NA|TRBV7-9|TRBJ2-1|NA
TGTGCCAGCAGCCCATGGGCGGGATCGCGTGAGCAGTTCTTC
CASSPWAGSREQFF
>few|TRBV12-3/TRBV12-4|TRBJ1-4|TRBD1
TGTGCCAGCACAATTTGGACAGGTGGTGAAAAACTGTTTTTT
CASTIWTGGEKLFF
>NA|TRBV15|TRBJ1-5|NA
TGTGCCACCAGCAGAGATAGGGGTGCGGGTCAGCCCCAGCATTTT
CATSRDRGAGQPQHF
>NA|TRBV7-8|TRBJ2-1|TRBD1
TGTGCCAGCAGCTTAGGTCGGACAGGGGGGAATGAGCAGTTCTTC
CASSLGRTGGNEQFF
>NA|TRBV28|TRBJ2-5|TRBD1
TGTGCCAGCAGTTGGGACAGGGAAGAGACCCAGTACTTC
CASSWDREETQYF
>NA|TRBV9|TRBJ2-5|TRBD1
TGTGCCAGCAGCACCGGACAGGAACAAGAGACCCAGTACTTC
CASSTGQEQETQYF
>NA|TRBV11-3|TRBJ2-1|TRBD2
TGTGCCAGCAGCCTCAGTAGCGGGAGTAATGAGCAGTTCTTC
CASSLSSGSNEQFF
>few|TRBV12-3/TRBV12-4|TRBJ2-3|NA
TGTGCCAGCAGTTTAGTCAGGACAAACACAGATACGCAGTATTTT
CASSLVRTNTDTQYF
>NA|TRBV7-2|TRBJ1-1|NA
TGTGCCAGCAGCTTATCGGGGGGAGTATATACTGAAGCTTTCTTT
CASSLSGGVYTEAFF
>few|TRBV10-3|TRBJ2-3|NA
TGTGCCATCACCTCACAGGGGGGGGGCACAGATACGCAGTATTTT
CAITSQGGGTDTQYF
>NA|TRBV5-1|TRBJ2-1|TRBD2
TGCGCCAGCAGCCCAACGACTAGCGGGGGGCTTTACGATGAGCAGTTCTTC
CASSPTTSGGLYDEQFF
>NA|TRBV19|TRBJ2-5|NA
TGTGCCAGTACGGGGGCCGAGACCCAGTACTTC
CASTGAETQYF
>NA|TRBV12-3/TRBV12-4|TRBJ1-5|NA
TGTGCCAGCAGTTTGGGACCGGATAGCAATCAGCCCCAGCATTTT
CASSLGPDSNQPQHF
>NA|TRBV5-1|TRBJ1-2|NA
TGCGCCAGCAGCTCGGACACAGGCTATGGCTACACCTTC
CASSSDTGYGYTF
>few|TRBV15|TRBJ2-1|TRBD1
TGTGCCACCAGCAGAAGACAGGGGTTATCCAATGAGCAGTTCTTC
CATSRRQGLSNEQFF
>NA|TRBV7-6|TRBJ2-1|TRBD2
TGTGCCAGCAGCTTATCGACTAGCGGGAAGGGTGAGCAGTTCTTC
CASSLSTSGKGEQFF
>NA|TRBV12-3/TRBV12-4|TRBJ2-7|NA
TGTGCCAGCAGTTCATCTCAACGGGGGCACAGCTCCTACGAGCAGTACTTC
CASSSSQRGHSSYEQYF
>NA|TRBV7-1|TRBJ2-7|NA
TGTGCCAGCAGCCCAGCGTCGAGCGACGAGCAGTACTTC
CASSPASSDEQYF
>NA|TRBV6-1|TRBJ1-1|NA
TGTGCCAGCAGTGAACGTCGGCGGGGCACTGAAGCTTTCTTT
CASSERRRGTEAFF
>few|TRBV11-3|TRBJ1-5|NA
TGTGCCAGCAGCTTAGTGTACCCAGTTAGCAATCAGCCCCAGCATTTT
CASSLVYPVSNQPQHF
>few|TRBV2|TRBJ2-5|NA
TGTGCCAGCCTGGGGTCCGGGGACCAGTACTTC
CASLGSGDQYF
>few|TRBV6-2/TRBV6-3|TRBJ1-5|NA
TGTGCCAGCAGTAAAGCCAGCCGTCTCAATCAGCCCCAGCATTTT
CASSKASRLNQPQHF
>once|TRBV5-4|TRBJ2-5|TRBD2
TGTGCCAGCAGCTTCCCCGGGACTAGCAGAGAGACCCAGTACTTC
CASSFPGTSRETQYF
>few|TRBV7-8|TRBJ2-7|NA
TGTGCCAGCAGCAGGGGCCTAGCAGCCCATGTCCCCAACGAGCAGTACTTC
CASSRGLAAHVPNEQYF
>NA|TRBV5-6|TRBJ2-7|TRBD1
TGTGCCAGCAGCTTGAGGGGCGGGACAGGGGGACAGCAGTACTTC
CASSLRGGTGGQQYF
>many|TRBV7-2|TRBJ2-5|NA
TGTGCCAGCAGCTCCCACCAGCTGGAGACCCAGTACTTC
CASSSHQLETQYF
>NA|TRBV7-9|TRBJ2-6|NA
TGTGCCAGCAGCTCAGACTCTGGGGCCAACGTCCTGACTTTC
CASSSDSGANVLTF
>NA|TRBV7-4|TRBJ1-1|NA
TGTGCCAGCAGCTTAGGGTGGGGCAGCCACACTGAAGCTTTCTTT
CASSLGWGSHTEAFF
>NA|TRBV18|TRBJ1-2|NA
TGTGCCAGCTCACCCGACGGGCCAAACTATGGCTACACCTTC
CASSPDGPNYGYTF
>NA|TRBV19|TRBJ2-1|NA
TGTGCCAGTAGTACAGGGCCTTCCTACAATGAGCAGTTCTTC
CASSTGPSYNEQFF
>NA|TRBV15|TRBJ1-2|NA
TGTGCCACCAGCAGAGATCCCGGCTATGGCTACACCTTC
CATSRDPGYGYTF
>few|TRBV19|TRBJ1-5|NA
TGTGCCAGTAGTATAGGGCGGATCAATCAGCCCCAGCATTTT
CASSIGRINQPQHF